This record looks at one T cell receptor beta chain sequence and its context. This sample was taken from a study of blood T cells in healthy people across ages. A second PCR of roughly 7 to 11 cycles used a sample-barcoded 5' primer and a J-beta primer mix. TCRdb independently ran MiXCR on the 5' RACE reads; one entry per CDR3 protein. The sample gives roughly 2 million distinct CDR3 sequences, about 49% of which show up once; 2.1% is in the top ten. This CDR3 is built from 13 residues. The extraction recovered at least 5 micrograms of total RNA per sample. This TCR derives from a woman between 35 and 50 years old in good health. Sample: blood. The genes are TRBV12-3 or TRBV12-4 and TRBJ1-2; a weak D match, TRBD1 (6 bases). In DNA, the CDR3 is TGTGGTACAGGGAGGCGAACAGGCTATGGCTACACCTTC. Protein: CGTGRRTGYGYTF.